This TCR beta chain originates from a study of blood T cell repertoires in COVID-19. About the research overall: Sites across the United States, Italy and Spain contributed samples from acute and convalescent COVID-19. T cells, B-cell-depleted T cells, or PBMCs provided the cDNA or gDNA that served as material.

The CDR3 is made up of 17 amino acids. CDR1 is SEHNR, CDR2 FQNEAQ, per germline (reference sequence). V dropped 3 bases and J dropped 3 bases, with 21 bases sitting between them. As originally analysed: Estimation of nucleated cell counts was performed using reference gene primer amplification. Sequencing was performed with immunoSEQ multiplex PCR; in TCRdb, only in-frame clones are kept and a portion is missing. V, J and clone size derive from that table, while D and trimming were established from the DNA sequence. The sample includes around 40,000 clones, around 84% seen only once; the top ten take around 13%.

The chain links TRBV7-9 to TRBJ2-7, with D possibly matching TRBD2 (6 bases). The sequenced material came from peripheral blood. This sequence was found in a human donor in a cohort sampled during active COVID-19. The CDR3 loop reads CASSFSGFQGRRYEQYF. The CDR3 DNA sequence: TGTGCCAGCAGCTTTAGCGGTTTCCAGGGTCGGCGCTACGAGCAGTACTTC. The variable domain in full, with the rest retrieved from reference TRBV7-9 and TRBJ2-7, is DTGVSQNPRHKITKRGQNVTFRCDPISEHNRLYWYRQTLGQGPEFLTYFQNEAQLEKSRLLSDRFSAERPKGSFSTLEIQRTEQGDSAMYLCASSFSGFQGRRYEQYFGPGTRLTVT.